The T cell receptor (beta chain) described here comes from a study of T-cell memory formation after mild COVID-19. This clonotype was recorded at least ten times. This CDR3 contains 12 residues. V shed 5 bases and J shed 2 bases, with 5 bases lying between them. Germline values: CDR1 SGHNT, CDR2 YENEEA. Using constant-segment primers, 5'RACE produced TCR alpha and TCR beta cDNA libraries carrying sample barcodes and UMIs. TCRdb independently ran MiXCR on the 5' RACE reads; one entry per CDR3 protein. This sample has around 440,000 distinct CDR3 sequences, with roughly 18% found just once. The sequencing input was PBMCs or a T cell subset sorted from them (not recorded which). V is TRBV11-3 and J is TRBJ2-3; D uncertain. The clonotype comes from an adult woman who had mild COVID-19 (a few samples of this study predate the infection). Cell type and time point are not known. CDR3 region: CASSLNTDTQYF. The CDR3 bases are TGTGCCAGCAGCCTTAACACAGATACGCAGTATTTT.